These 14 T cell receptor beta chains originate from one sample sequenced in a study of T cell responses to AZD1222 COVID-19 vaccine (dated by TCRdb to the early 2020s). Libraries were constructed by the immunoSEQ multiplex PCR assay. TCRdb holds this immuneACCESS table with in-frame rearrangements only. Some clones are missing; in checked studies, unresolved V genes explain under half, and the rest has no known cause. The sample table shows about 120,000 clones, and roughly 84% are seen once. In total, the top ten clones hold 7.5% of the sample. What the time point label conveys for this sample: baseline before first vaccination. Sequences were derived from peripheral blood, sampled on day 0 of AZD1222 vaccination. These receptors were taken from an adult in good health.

The CDR3 DNA follows: TGTGCCAGCAGCCAAATTCAGGGGGCAGACGGGGAGCTGTTTTTT. It encodes CASSQIQGADGELFF. The chain links TRBV14 to TRBJ2-2; 8 bases are a match to TRBD1. The CDR3 length is 15 residues. CDR1 SGHDN and CDR2 FVKESK come from the germline V gene. With 2 bases clipped from V and 7 bases from J, the junction kept 6 bases outside the gene matches.

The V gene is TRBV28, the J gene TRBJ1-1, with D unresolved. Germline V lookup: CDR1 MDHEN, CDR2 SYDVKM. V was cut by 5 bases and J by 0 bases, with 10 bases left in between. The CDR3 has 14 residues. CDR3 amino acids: CASSLGRVNTEAFF. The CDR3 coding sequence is TGTGCCAGCAGTCTCGGAAGAGTGAACACTGAAGCTTTCTTT.

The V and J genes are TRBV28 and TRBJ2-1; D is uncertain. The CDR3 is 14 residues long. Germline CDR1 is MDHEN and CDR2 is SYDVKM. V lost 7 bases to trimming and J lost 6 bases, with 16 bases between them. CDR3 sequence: CASKAIKVTNEQFF. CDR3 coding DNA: TGTGCCAGCAAGGCGATCAAGGTCACCAATGAGCAGTTCTTC.

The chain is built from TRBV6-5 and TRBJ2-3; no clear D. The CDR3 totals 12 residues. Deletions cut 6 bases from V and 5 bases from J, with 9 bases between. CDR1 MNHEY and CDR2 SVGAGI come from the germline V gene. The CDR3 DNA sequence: TGTGCCAGCAGCCCGGCTGGAGATACGCAGTATTTT. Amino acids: CASSPAGDTQYF.

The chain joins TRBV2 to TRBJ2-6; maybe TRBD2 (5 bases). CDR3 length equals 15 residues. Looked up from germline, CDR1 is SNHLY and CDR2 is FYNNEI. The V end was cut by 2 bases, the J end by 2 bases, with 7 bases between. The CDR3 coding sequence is TGTGCCAGCAGTGAAAGAGGGACTGGGGCCAACGTCCTGACTTTC. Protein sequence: CASSERGTGANVLTF.

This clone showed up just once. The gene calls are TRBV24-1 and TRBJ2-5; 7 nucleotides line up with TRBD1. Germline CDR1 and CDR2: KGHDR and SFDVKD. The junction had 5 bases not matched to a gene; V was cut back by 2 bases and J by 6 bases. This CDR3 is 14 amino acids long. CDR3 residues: CATSDSDRAKTQYF. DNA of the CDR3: TGTGCCACCAGTGATTCTGACAGGGCAAAGACCCAGTACTTC.

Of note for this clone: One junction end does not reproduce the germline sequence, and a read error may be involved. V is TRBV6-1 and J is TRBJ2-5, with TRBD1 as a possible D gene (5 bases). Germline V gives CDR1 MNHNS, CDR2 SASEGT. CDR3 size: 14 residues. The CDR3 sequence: CASSKARAKETQYF. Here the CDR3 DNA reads TGTGCCAGCAGTAAAGCCAGGGCGAAAGAGACCCAGTACTTC.

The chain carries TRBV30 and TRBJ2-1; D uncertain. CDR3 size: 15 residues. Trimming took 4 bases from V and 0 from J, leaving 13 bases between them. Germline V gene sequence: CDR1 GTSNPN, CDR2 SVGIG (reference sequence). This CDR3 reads CAWKEGPDSYNEQFF. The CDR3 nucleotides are TGTGCCTGGAAGGAAGGACCCGACTCCTACAATGAGCAGTTCTTC.

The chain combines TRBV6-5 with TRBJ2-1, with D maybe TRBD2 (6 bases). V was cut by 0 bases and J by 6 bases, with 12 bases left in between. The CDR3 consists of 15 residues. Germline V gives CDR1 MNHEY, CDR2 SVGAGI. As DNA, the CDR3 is TGTGCCAGCAGTTACTCGCAGAGGGAGGCCAATGAGCAGTTCTTC. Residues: CASSYSQREANEQFF.

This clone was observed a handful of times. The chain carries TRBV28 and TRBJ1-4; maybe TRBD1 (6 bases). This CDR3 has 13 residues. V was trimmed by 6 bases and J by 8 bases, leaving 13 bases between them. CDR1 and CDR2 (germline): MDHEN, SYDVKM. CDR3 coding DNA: TGTGCCAGCAGAGGGGGGCGCAAGGAAAAACTGTTTTTT. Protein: CASRGGRKEKLFF.

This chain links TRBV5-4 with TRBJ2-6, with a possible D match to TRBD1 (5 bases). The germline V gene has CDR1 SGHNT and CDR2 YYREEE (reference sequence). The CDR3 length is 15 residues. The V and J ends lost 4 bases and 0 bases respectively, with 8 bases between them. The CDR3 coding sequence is TGTGCCAGCAGCGGGGCTAGCTCTGGGGCCAACGTCCTGACTTTC. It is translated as CASSGASSGANVLTF.

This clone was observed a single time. CDR3: CAWSPGRLNEKLFF. For the CDR3, the DNA is TGTGCCTGGAGTCCGGGACGGCTTAATGAAAAACTGTTTTTT. The J gene is TRBJ1-4, the V gene TRBV30; the D gene is possibly TRBD1 (5 bases). Germline V gene lookup returns CDR1 GTSNPN and CDR2 SVGIG (reference sequence). The CDR3 consists of 14 residues. Trimming pared 2 bases from V and 4 bases from J, leaving 11 bases between. The variable domain in full, with the rest retrieved from reference TRBV30 and TRBJ1-4, is SQTIHQWPATLVQPVGSPLSLECTVEGTSNPNLYWYRQAAGRGLQLLFYSVGIGQISSEVPQNLSASRPQDRQFILSSKKLLLSDSGFYLCAWSPGRLNEKLFFGSGTQLSVL.

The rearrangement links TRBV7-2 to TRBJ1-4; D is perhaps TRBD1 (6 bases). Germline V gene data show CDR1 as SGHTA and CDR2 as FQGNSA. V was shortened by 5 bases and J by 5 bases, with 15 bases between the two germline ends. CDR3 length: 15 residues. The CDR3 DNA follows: TGTGCCAGCAGCGATCAACAGGGTAGGAATGAAAAACTGTTTTTT. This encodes CASSDQQGRNEKLFF.

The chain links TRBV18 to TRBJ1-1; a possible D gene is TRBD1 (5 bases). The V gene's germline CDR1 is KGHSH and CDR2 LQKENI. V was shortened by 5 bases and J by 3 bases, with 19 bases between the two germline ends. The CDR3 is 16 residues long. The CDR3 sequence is CASSSYPAGTHTEAFF. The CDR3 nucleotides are TGTGCCAGCTCATCCTATCCGGCCGGGACTCACACTGAAGCTTTCTTT.